The 30 T cell receptor beta chains below all came from one sample that was sequenced in a study of blood T cells in healthy people across ages. A second PCR, run for roughly 7 to 11 cycles, used a sample-barcoded 5' primer plus a J-beta primer mix. MiXCR, run by TCRdb on the 5' RACE reads, gives a single entry per CDR3 protein. In the table there are hundreds of thousands of distinct CDR3 sequences, more than 20% of which are singletons. These data are also associated with another study on T cells of mothers and their children.

The specimen sequenced was blood. Receptor source: a boy between 5 and 17 years old in good health.

This clonotype was seen a handful of times. One junction end does not reproduce the germline sequence, and a read error may be involved. The chain recombines TRBV5-1 with TRBJ2-4, with TRBD1 matching over 8 bases. The CDR3 contains 15 residues. Germline CDR1 is SGHRS and CDR2 is YFSETQ. CDR3 region: CASSSVDRGLDIQYF. DNA of the CDR3: TGCGCCAGCAGCTCCGTTGACAGGGGTTTGGACATTCAGTATTTC. The complete variable domain, with remaining parts taken from reference TRBV5-1 and TRBJ2-4, reads KAGVTQTPRYLIKTRGQQVTLSCSPISGHRSVSWYQQTPGQGLQFLFEYFSETQRNKGNFPGRFSGRQFSNSRSEMNVSTLELGDSALYLCASSSVDRGLDIQYFGAGTRLSVL.

A few counts support this clonotype. This chain uses TRBV9 with TRBJ2-7, with TRBD1 identical over 8 bases. CDR1 and CDR2 from the germline V gene are SGDLS and YYNGEE. J lost 4 bases, V lost 4 bases, and 10 bases had no gene match. CDR3 length: 15 amino acids. CDR3 DNA: TGTGCCAGCAGCTCGCGACAGGGGTCTTCATACGAGCAGTACTTC. Protein sequence: CASSSRQGSSYEQYF.

This clonotype was counted between two and nine times. The chain recombines TRBV7-2 with TRBJ2-5; 7 positions match TRBD1. The last part of the DNA fits TRBJ2-7 better; the J call may be wrong. The CDR3 is made up of 15 amino acids. Germline loops: CDR1 SGHTA, CDR2 FQGNSA. The CDR3 DNA reads as TGTGCCAGCAGCTTAGCCGGGACAGCCACCTACGAGCAGTACTTC. It encodes CASSLAGTATYEQYF.

This clonotype was observed a handful of times. The chain carries TRBV13 and TRBJ1-2; D ambiguous. Germline V lookup: CDR1 PRHDT, CDR2 FYEKMQ (reference sequence). The length of the CDR3 is 11 residues. Trimming took off 2 bases at V and 8 bases at J, with 6 bases between the two ends. CDR3 in DNA: TGTGCCAGCAGCTTAATGAGCGGCTACACCTTC. As protein: CASSLMSGYTF.

A few counts support this clonotype. The rearrangement uses TRBV14 and TRBJ2-3; D assignment may be TRBD1 or TRBD2 (5 bases each). Germline CDR1 SGHDN, CDR2 FVKESK. V lost 5 bases and J 5 bases, leaving 17 bases between the germline ends. This CDR3 comprises 15 residues. This CDR3 reads CASSILSRGEDTQYF. CDR3 in DNA: TGTGCCAGCAGCATCCTCAGCCGGGGCGAAGATACGCAGTATTTT.

This chain links TRBV20-1 with TRBJ2-1, with 8 bases that match TRBD2. The CDR3 totals 16 residues. Germline lookup yields CDR1 DFQATT and CDR2 SNEGSKA (reference sequence). With 2 bases clipped from V and 1 base from J, the junction kept 7 bases outside the gene matches. The CDR3 region has the DNA TGCAGTGCTAGATCTCCGGCGGGGGGTTCCTACAATGAGCAGTTCTTC. Translated, it gives CSARSPAGGSYNEQFF.

A few counts support this clonotype. The chain is built from TRBV20-1 and TRBJ2-7; either TRBD1 or TRBD2 may supply D (5 bases each). Germline-derived CDR1 and CDR2 are DFQATT and SNEGSKA (reference sequence). Trimming removed 3 bases from V and 2 bases from J, with 8 bases in between. The CDR3 length is 12 residues. The CDR3 loop is CSARGEPYEQYF. The CDR3 DNA sequence: TGCAGTGCTAGGGGGGAACCCTACGAGCAGTACTTC.

This chain links TRBV5-1 with TRBJ1-5; no definite D call. This CDR3 region has 15 residues. With 2 bases removed from V and 3 bases from J, the gap between germline ends came to 12 bases. Germline V gene sequence: CDR1 SGHRS, CDR2 YFSETQ. CDR3 protein: CASSLTPSNNQPQHF. In nucleotides, the CDR3 is TGCGCCAGCAGCTTAACCCCCAGCAACAATCAGCCCCAGCATTTT.

This clonotype was counted a few times. The junction differs from germline at one of its ends, possibly a read error. The rearrangement links TRBV7-2 to TRBJ2-3; no firm D call. This CDR3 region has 17 residues. Per the germline V gene, CDR1 is SGHTA and CDR2 is FQGNSA. This chain's CDR3 is CACSARTLIAGTDTQYF. DNA of the CDR3: TGTGCCTGCAGCGCCCGGACCCTTATCGCCGGCACAGATACGCAGTATTTT.

The chain joins TRBV20-1 to TRBJ1-2; D possibly corresponds to TRBD1 (5 bases). CDR3 length equals 11 residues. CDR1 and CDR2 from the germline V gene are DFQATT and SNEGSKA (reference sequence). Trimming took 7 bases from V and 4 from J, leaving 10 bases between them. The CDR3 here is CSGTGGYGYTF. The CDR3 bases are TGCAGTGGTACCGGGGGCTATGGCTACACCTTC.

This clonotype came up a few times. The chain combines TRBV6-1 with TRBJ2-7; TRBD1 matches at 9 bases. The CDR3 runs 15 residues. Losses at the gene ends were 1 base for V and 3 bases for J; bases not matched to a gene: 4. The germline V gene encodes CDR1 MNHNS and CDR2 SASEGT. The CDR3 reads CASSEGQGGDYEQYF. The CDR3 DNA follows: TGTGCCAGCAGTGAAGGACAGGGGGGGGACTACGAGCAGTACTTC.

This clonotype was detected only a few times. This sequence joins TRBV7-6 and TRBJ1-4; possibly TRBD1 for D (6 bases). The CDR3 contains 17 residues. Germline V gene lookup returns CDR1 SGHVS and CDR2 FNYEAQ. Between the trimmed V and J ends, which lost 5 bases and 3 bases, there was a span of 19 bases. The CDR3 loop is CASSKGLRTVANEKLFF. CDR3 coding DNA: TGTGCCAGCAGCAAAGGCCTAAGGACAGTAGCTAATGAAAAACTGTTTTTT. Full variable domain (outside the CDR3, taken from reference TRBV7-6 and TRBJ1-4): GAGVSQSPRYKVTKRGQDVALRCDPISGHVSLYWYRQALGQGPEFLTYFNYEAQQDKSGLPNDRFSAERPEGSISTLTIQRTEQRDSAMYRCASSKGLRTVANEKLFFGSGTQLSVL.

This rearrangement joins TRBV4-3 to TRBJ2-1; TRBD2 aligns across 12 bases. The CDR3 is 17 residues long. The V gene's germline CDR1 is LGHNA and CDR2 YSLEER. The V gene end was trimmed by 1 base and the J gene end by 7 bases; junction bases not matched to a gene: 8. Here the CDR3 DNA reads TGCGCCAGCAGCCAAGCGCTAGCGGGGGGGCCGGAGAATGAGCAGTTCTTC. This sequence encodes CASSQALAGGPENEQFF.

This chain joins TRBV5-1 and TRBJ2-5; D tentatively reads TRBD1 or TRBD2 (5 bases each). V was clipped by 0 bases and J by 9 bases, with 18 bases between them. The germline V gene has CDR1 SGHRS and CDR2 YFSETQ. The CDR3 is 15 amino acids. The DNA for the CDR3 is TGCGCCAGCAGCTTGGGGTCTAGGGGAGCTCCGGCCCAGTACTTC. It translates to CASSLGSRGAPAQYF.

The chain couples TRBV20-1 to TRBJ2-2, with a weak D call TRBD2 (6 bases). CDR1 and CDR2 from the germline V gene are DFQATT and SNEGSKA (reference sequence). V lost 1 base and J lost 1, with 7 bases in between. The CDR3 has 14 amino acids. The CDR3 reads CSARGLENTGELFF. For the CDR3, the DNA is TGCAGTGCTAGAGGACTAGAGAACACCGGGGAGCTGTTTTTT.

This clonotype is a singleton in its sample. At one of its ends the junction is not consistent with the germline gene, which may arise from a read error. This rearrangement joins TRBV4-2 to TRBJ2-1, with D unresolved. This CDR3 contains 13 residues. Germline loops: CDR1 LGHNA, CDR2 YNFKEQ. CDR3 DNA sequence: TGTGCCAGCAGCCAAGTCATGGTAGGCCAATCGCTCTTC. Amino acid sequence: CASSQVMVGQSLF.

V and J are TRBV5-5 and TRBJ2-5; D might be TRBD2 (5 bases). The end of the DNA aligns better with TRBJ2-7, so the J call may be wrong. The CDR3 spans 16 residues. Germline-derived CDR1 and CDR2 are SGHKS and YYEKEE (reference sequence). The CDR3 DNA follows: TGTGCCAGCAGCCCCTGGGAGACGAGTCCTACCTACGAGCAGTACTTC. Its translation is CASSPWETSPTYEQYF.

This chain uses TRBV3-1 with TRBJ2-5, with 7 positions matching TRBD1. The CDR3 runs to 16 residues. CDR1 and CDR2 (germline): LGHDT, YNNKEL (reference sequence). J was trimmed by 6 bases and V by 4 bases; bases with no gene match: 14. The DNA for the CDR3 is TGTGCCAGCAGCCCATTAACGACAGGGTTTCAAAAGACCCAGTACTTC. Translation gives CASSPLTTGFQKTQYF.

This rearrangement joins TRBV28 to TRBJ1-4, with no clear D. Germline V gene sequence: CDR1 MDHEN, CDR2 SYDVKM. This CDR3 contains 20 residues. Trimming left V 6 bases short and J 2 bases short, with 28 bases between. The CDR3 DNA reads as TGTGCCAGCAGCTCGTATTTCAGGAGCATGTCGGGTTTGACTAATGAAAAACTGTTTTTT. Amino acids: CASSSYFRSMSGLTNEKLFF.

The CDR3 nucleotides read TGTGCCAGCAGCCGCCTGGGACAGAGCTACGAGCAGTACTTC. It specifies CASSRLGQSYEQYF. The chain is built from TRBV5-5 and TRBJ2-7; 7 bases line up with TRBD1. The CDR3 loop spans 14 amino acids. Germline-derived CDR1 and CDR2 are SGHKS and YYEKEE (reference sequence). With V trimmed by 4 bases and J by 3 bases, 7 bases remained unmatched.

Only a few counts were recorded for this clonotype. One junction end disagrees with the germline gene, perhaps due to a read error. The rearrangement links TRBV29-1 to TRBJ1-1; no definite D call. The length of the CDR3 is 13 residues. Germline V gene data show CDR1 as SQVTM and CDR2 as ANQGSEA. As DNA, the CDR3 is TGCAGCGCTAACGCGGGCAGCCACCCTGAAGCCTTCTTT. It encodes CSANAGSHPEAFF.

The V and J genes are TRBV7-9 and TRBJ2-3; the D gene is possibly TRBD2 (6 bases). The ends were cut back, 5 bases at V and 6 bases at J, with 24 bases in the middle. Germline-derived CDR1 and CDR2 are SEHNR and FQNEAQ (reference sequence). The CDR3 spans 17 residues. CDR3 in amino acids: CASSLGVSGYVWDTQYF. CDR3 DNA sequence: TGTGCCAGCAGCCTCGGTGTTAGCGGCTATGTCTGGGATACGCAGTATTTT.

V is TRBV12-3 or TRBV12-4 and J is TRBJ2-7, with 10 bases identical to TRBD2. CDR3 length: 15 amino acids. Trimming took 6 bases from V and 0 from J; bases not matched to a gene: 5. The CDR3 protein is CASRAGTSASYEQYF. The CDR3, as DNA: TGTGCCAGCAGAGCCGGGACTAGCGCCTCCTACGAGCAGTACTTC.

This clonotype was picked up a small number of times. This CDR3 is CASSVAQGTGGEKLFF. In DNA, the CDR3 is TGTGCCAGCAGCGTAGCCCAAGGGACAGGAGGGGAAAAACTGTTTTTT. This rearrangement joins TRBV9 to TRBJ1-4; 8 nucleotides align to TRBD1. The V gene end was trimmed by 0 bases and the J gene end by 8 bases; junction bases not matched to a gene: 9. This CDR3 comprises 16 residues. CDR1 and CDR2 from the germline V gene are SGDLS and YYNGEE. The variable domain in full, with the rest retrieved from reference TRBV9 and TRBJ1-4, is DSGVTQTPKHLITATGQRVTLRCSPRSGDLSVYWYQQSLDQGLQFLIQYYNGEERAKGNILERFSAQQFPDLHSELNLSSLELGDSALYFCASSVAQGTGGEKLFFGSGTQLSVL.

In this sample, this clonotype turned up a few times. The rearrangement links TRBV4-3 to TRBJ2-7; D may be TRBD2 (6 bases). CDR1 and CDR2 from the germline V gene are LGHNA and YSLEER. V shed 3 bases and J shed 2 bases, with 14 bases lying between them. This CDR3 region has 15 residues. The CDR3 loop is CASSHGTAGTYEQYF. CDR3 nucleotide sequence: TGCGCCAGCAGCCATGGGACCGCGGGAACCTACGAGCAGTACTTC.

This chain joins TRBV20-1 and TRBJ1-2, with a possible D match to TRBD1 (6 bases). CDR3 length: 15 residues. The V gene's germline CDR1 is DFQATT and CDR2 SNEGSKA (reference sequence). Trimming took 3 bases from V and 3 from J, leaving 17 bases between them. CDR3 in DNA: TGCAGTGCTAGTGGTGGGCAGGGGTGTTACTATGGCTACACCTTC. Translated, it gives CSASGGQGCYYGYTF.

This clonotype was seen a few times. V gene TRBV7-2 combines with J gene TRBJ2-3; TRBD2 matches 9 bases. With V trimmed by 5 bases and J by 6 bases, 12 bases remained unmatched. The length of the CDR3 is 16 residues. Germline loops: CDR1 SGHTA, CDR2 FQGNSA. In DNA form, the CDR3 reads TGTGCCAGCAGCGCCTACGTAGCGGGAGTAGTGGATACGCAGTATTTT. It specifies CASSAYVAGVVDTQYF. Complete variable domain (other parts from reference TRBV7-2 and TRBJ2-3): GAGVSQSPSNKVTEKGKDVELRCDPISGHTALYWYRQSLGQGLEFLIYFQGNSAPDKSGLPSDRFSAERTGGSVSTLTIQRTQQEDSAVYLCASSAYVAGVVDTQYFGPGTRLTVL.

This rearrangement joins TRBV9 to TRBJ2-7; D remains ambiguous. This CDR3 has 13 residues. Trimming removed 0 bases from V and 1 base from J, with 5 bases in between. CDR1 SGDLS and CDR2 YYNGEE come from the germline V gene. The DNA for the CDR3 is TGTGCCAGCAGCGTAGCGCCTTCCTACGAGCAGTACTTC. Protein sequence: CASSVAPSYEQYF.

This clonotype was seen a few times. The chain has TRBV5-5 and TRBJ2-7, with D maybe TRBD2 (6 bases). The ends were cut back, 4 bases at V and 6 bases at J, with 11 bases in the middle. From germline, CDR1 is SGHKS and CDR2 YYEKEE (reference sequence). The CDR3 is 12 amino acids. CDR3 nucleotide sequence: TGTGCCAGCAGCGGACGGAGGGGCGAGCAGTACTTC. As protein: CASSGRRGEQYF.

The chain employs TRBV5-6 and TRBJ1-1; D is ambiguous. The CDR3 covers 14 residues. Germline V gene lookup returns CDR1 SGHDT and CDR2 YYEEEE. V was cut by 0 bases and J by 6 bases, with 12 bases left in between. The CDR3: CASSLGVIASEAFF. The CDR3 DNA follows: TGTGCCAGCAGCTTGGGGGTAATAGCATCTGAAGCTTTCTTT.